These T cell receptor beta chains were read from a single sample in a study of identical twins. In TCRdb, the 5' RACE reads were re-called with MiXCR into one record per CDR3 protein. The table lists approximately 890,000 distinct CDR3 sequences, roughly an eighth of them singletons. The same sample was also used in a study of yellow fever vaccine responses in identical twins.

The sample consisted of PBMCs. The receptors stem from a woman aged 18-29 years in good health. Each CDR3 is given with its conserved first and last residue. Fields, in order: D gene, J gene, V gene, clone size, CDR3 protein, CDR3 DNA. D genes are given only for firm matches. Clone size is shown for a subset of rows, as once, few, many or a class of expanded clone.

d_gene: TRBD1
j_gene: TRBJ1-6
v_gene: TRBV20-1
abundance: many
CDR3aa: CSARDGTGRNSPLHF
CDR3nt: TGCAGTGCTAGAGATGGGACAGGGCGGAATTCACCCCTCCACTTT

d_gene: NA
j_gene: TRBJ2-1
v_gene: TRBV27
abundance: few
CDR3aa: CASRYSSYNEQFF
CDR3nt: TGTGCCAGCAGATATAGCTCCTACAATGAGCAGTTCTTC

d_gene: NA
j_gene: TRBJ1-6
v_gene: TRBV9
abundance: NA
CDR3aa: CATSPRGNSPLHF
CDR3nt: TGTGCCACCAGCCCGAGGGGTAATTCACCCCTCCACTTT

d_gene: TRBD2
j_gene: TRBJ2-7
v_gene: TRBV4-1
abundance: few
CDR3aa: CASSGLAFNPSYEQYF
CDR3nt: TGCGCCAGCAGCGGACTAGCGTTCAACCCCTCCTACGAGCAGTACTTC

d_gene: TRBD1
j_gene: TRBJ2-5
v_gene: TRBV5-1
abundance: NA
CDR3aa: CASSLGQGQQETQYF
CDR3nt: TGCGCCAGCAGCTTGGGACAGGGCCAACAAGAGACCCAGTACTTC

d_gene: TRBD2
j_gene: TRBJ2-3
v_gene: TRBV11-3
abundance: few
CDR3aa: CASSSLAGVSTDTQYF
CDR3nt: TGTGCCAGCAGCTCGCTAGCGGGAGTGAGCACAGATACGCAGTATTTT

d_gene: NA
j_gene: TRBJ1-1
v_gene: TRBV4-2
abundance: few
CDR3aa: CASSQELPTEAFF
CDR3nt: TGTGCCAGCAGCCAAGAGTTGCCGACTGAAGCTTTCTTT

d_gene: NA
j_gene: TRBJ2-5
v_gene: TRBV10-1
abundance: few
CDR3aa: CASSASGSILRETQYF
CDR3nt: TGCGCCAGCAGTGCCTCCGGGTCTATTCTAAGGGAGACCCAGTACTTC

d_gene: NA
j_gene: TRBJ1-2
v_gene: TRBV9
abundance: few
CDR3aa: CASSVVPGSYGYTF
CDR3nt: TGTGCCAGCAGCGTAGTGCCGGGTTCCTATGGCTACACCTTC

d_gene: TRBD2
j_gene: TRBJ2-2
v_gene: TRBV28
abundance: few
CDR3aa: CASSSGGYTGRLNTGELFF
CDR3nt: TGTGCCAGCAGTTCCGGGGGGTACACGGGACGGTTGAACACCGGGGAGCTGTTTTTT

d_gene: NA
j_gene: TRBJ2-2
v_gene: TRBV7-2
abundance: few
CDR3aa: CASSPNGGGLGELFF
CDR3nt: TGTGCCAGCAGCCCCAATGGGGGAGGTCTCGGGGAGCTGTTTTTT

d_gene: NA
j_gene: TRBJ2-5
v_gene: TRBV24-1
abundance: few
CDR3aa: CATRGSWSETQYF
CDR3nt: TGTGCCACCAGGGGGTCGTGGTCGGAGACCCAGTACTTC

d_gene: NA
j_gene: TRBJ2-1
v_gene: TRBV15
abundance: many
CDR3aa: CATQGGYSNEQFF
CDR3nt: TGTGCCACCCAGGGGGGATATAGCAATGAGCAGTTCTTC

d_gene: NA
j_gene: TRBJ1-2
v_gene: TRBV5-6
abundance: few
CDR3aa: CASSLAVGRASSGYTF
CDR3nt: TGTGCCAGCAGCTTGGCAGTTGGCAGGGCATCATCTGGCTACACCTTC

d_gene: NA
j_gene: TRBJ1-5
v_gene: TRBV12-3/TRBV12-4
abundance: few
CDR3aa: CASSWKGGQPQHF
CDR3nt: TGTGCCAGCAGTTGGAAGGGGGGTCAGCCCCAGCATTTT

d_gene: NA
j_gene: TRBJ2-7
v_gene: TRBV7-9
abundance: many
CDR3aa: CASSLGGSEQYF
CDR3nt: TGTGCCAGCAGCTTAGGGGGTTCCGAGCAGTACTTC

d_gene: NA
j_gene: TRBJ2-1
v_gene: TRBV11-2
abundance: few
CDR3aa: CASSPITPLNNEQFF
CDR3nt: TGTGCCAGCAGCCCTATAACCCCGTTAAACAATGAGCAGTTCTTC

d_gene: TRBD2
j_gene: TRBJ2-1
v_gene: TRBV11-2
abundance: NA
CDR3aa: CASTPGGAGRPYNEQFF
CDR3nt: TGTGCCAGCACCCCCGGGGGGGCGGGGAGACCCTACAATGAGCAGTTCTTC

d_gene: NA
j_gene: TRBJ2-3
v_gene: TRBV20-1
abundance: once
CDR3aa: CSASSSGLRSTDTQYF
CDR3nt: TGCAGTGCTAGCTCGAGCGGACTTAGGAGCACAGATACGCAGTATTTT

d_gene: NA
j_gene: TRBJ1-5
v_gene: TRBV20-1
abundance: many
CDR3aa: CSARDGEQGREPQHF
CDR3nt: TGCAGTGCTAGAGATGGAGAACAGGGCAGGGAGCCCCAGCATTTT

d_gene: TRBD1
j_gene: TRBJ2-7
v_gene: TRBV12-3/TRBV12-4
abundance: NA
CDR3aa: CASSLRTGLFF
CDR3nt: TGTGCCAGCAGTTTAAGGACAGGGTTGTTCTTC

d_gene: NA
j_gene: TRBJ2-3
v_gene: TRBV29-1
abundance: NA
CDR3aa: CSVIMLGSPTADTQYF
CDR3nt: TGCAGCGTTATAATGTTGGGGTCACCGACGGCAGATACGCAGTATTTT

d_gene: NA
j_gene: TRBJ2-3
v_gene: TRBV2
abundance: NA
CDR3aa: CATRVGGSTDTQYF
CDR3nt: TGTGCCACCAGGGTGGGGGGCAGCACAGATACGCAGTATTTT

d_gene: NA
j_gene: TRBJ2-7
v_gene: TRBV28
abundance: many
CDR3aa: CASSSEGPYEQYF
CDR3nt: TGTGCCAGCAGTTCGGAGGGCCCCTACGAGCAGTACTTC

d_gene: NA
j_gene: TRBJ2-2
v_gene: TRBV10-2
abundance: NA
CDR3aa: CASSHQGGGELFF
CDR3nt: TGCGCCAGCAGCCATCAGGGTGGCGGGGAGCTGTTTTTT

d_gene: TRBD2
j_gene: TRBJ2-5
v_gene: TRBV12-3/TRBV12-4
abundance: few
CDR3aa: CASSLRTSGKAQETQYF
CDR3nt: TGTGCCAGCAGTCTCCGGACTAGCGGGAAAGCCCAAGAGACCCAGTACTTC

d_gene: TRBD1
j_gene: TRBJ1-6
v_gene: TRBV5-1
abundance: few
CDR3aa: CASSPQGQGNSPLHF
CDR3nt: TGCGCCAGCAGCCCGCAGGGACAGGGCAATTCACCCCTCCACTTT

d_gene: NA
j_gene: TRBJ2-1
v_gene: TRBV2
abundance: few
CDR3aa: CASNLEPGLGSYEQFF
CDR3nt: TGTGCCAGCAACCTCGAACCGGGACTGGGGTCCTATGAGCAGTTCTTC

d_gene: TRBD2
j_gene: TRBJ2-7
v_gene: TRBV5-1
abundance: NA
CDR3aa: CASSFAGGDYEQYF
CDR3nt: TGCGCCAGCAGCTTCGCGGGAGGGGACTACGAGCAGTACTTC

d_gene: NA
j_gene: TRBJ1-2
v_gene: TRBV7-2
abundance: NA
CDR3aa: CASSLVGWVRLGYTF
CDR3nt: TGTGCCAGCAGCTTAGTAGGCTGGGTTAGGCTAGGCTACACCTTC

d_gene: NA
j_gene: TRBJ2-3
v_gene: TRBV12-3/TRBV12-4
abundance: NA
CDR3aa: CANSDSTDTQYF
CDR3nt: TGTGCCAACAGTGACAGCACAGATACGCAGTATTTT

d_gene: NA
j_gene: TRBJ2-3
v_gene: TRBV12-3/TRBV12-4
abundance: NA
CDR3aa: CASSLGRGVTDTQYF
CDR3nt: TGTGCCAGCAGTTTGGGCCGGGGAGTCACAGATACGCAGTATTTT

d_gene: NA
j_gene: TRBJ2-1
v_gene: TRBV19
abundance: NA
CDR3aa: CASSRQASYNEQFF
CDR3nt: TGTGCCAGTAGTAGGCAGGCCTCCTACAATGAGCAGTTCTTC

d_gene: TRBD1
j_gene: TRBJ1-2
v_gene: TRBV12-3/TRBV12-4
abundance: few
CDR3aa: CASSLGTGVNYGYTF
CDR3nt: TGTGCCAGCAGTTTAGGTACAGGGGTGAACTATGGCTACACCTTC

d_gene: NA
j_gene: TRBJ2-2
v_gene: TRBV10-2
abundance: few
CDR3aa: CASSEEQGITGELFF
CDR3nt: TGCGCCAGCAGTGAAGAACAGGGTATCACCGGGGAGCTGTTTTTT

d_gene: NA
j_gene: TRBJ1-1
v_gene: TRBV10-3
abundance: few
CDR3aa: CAISVGEAAFF
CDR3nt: TGTGCCATCAGCGTAGGGGAAGCAGCTTTCTTT

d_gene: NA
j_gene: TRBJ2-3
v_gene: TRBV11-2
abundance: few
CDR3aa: CASSLEVAGIFPDTQYF
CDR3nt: TGTGCCAGCAGCTTAGAAGTCGCAGGGATCTTCCCAGATACGCAGTATTTT

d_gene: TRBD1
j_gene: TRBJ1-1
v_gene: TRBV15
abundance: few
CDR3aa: CATSRDRGSYTEAFF
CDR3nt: TGTGCCACCAGCAGGGACAGGGGGAGTTACACTGAAGCTTTCTTT

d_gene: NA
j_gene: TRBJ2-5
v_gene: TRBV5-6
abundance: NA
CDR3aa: CASSPLMEETQYF
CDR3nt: TGTGCCAGCAGCCCCTTAATGGAAGAGACCCAGTACTTC

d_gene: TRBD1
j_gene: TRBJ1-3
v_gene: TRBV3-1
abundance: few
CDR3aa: CASSRERTGAGNTIYF
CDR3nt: TGTGCCAGCAGCCGAGAACGGACAGGGGCAGGAAACACCATATATTTT

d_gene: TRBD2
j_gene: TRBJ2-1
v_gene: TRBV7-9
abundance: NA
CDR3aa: CASSPHSGGAYNEQFF
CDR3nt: TGTGCCAGCAGCCCCCATAGCGGGGGGGCCTACAATGAGCAGTTCTTC

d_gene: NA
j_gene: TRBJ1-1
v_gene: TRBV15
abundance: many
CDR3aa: CATSRDGKGEAFF
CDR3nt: TGTGCCACCAGCAGAGATGGGAAGGGTGAAGCTTTCTTT

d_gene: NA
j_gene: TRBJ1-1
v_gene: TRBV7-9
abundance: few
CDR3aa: CASSGSSNTEAFF
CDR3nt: TGTGCCAGCAGCGGATCATCGAACACTGAAGCTTTCTTT

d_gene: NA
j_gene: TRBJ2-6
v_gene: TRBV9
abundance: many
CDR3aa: CASSPSRSLTDLSGANVLTF
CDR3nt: TGTGCCAGCAGTCCATCCCGAAGCTTGACAGACCTCTCTGGGGCCAACGTCCTGACTTTC

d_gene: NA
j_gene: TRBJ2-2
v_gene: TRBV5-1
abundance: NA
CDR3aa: CASSLSRTKNTGELFF
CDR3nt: TGCGCCAGCAGCTTGAGTAGGACAAAAAACACCGGGGAGCTGTTTTTT

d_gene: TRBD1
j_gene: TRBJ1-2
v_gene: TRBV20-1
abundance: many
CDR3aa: CSAREPRGQANYGYTF
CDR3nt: TGCAGTGCTAGAGAACCCCGGGGACAGGCTAACTATGGCTACACCTTC

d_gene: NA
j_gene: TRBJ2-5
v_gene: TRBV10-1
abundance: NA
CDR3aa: CASSVTGIEETQYF
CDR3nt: TGCGCCAGCAGCGTCACTGGGATAGAAGAGACCCAGTACTTC

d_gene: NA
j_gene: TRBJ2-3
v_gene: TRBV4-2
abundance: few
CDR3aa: CASSQEFLEGGHRTDTQYF
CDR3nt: TGTGCCAGCAGCCAAGAATTTTTGGAGGGGGGCCACCGAACAGATACGCAGTATTTT

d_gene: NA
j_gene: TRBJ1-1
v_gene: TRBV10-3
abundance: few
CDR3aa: CAISEKGWGTEAFF
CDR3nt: TGTGCCATCAGTGAAAAGGGGTGGGGCACTGAAGCTTTCTTT

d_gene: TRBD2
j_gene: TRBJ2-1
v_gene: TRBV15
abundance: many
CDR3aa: CATSRGGGDYNEQFF
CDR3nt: TGTGCCACCTCCCGGGGGGGGGGAGACTACAATGAGCAGTTCTTC

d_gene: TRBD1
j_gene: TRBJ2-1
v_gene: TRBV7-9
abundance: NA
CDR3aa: CASSQLGQGYNEQFF
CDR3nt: TGTGCCAGCAGCCAACTCGGACAGGGATACAATGAGCAGTTCTTC

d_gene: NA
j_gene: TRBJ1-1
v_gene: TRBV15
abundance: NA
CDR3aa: CAYATGPNTEAFF
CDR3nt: TGTGCCTACGCTACGGGGCCGAACACTGAAGCTTTCTTT

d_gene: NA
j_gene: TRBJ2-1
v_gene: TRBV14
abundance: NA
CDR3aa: CASSQVLTSLYNEQFF
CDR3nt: TGTGCCAGCAGCCAAGTCCTTACTAGCCTTTACAATGAGCAGTTCTTC

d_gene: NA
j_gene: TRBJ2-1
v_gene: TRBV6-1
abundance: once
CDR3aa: CASRRPGTNSYNELFF
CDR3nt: TGTGCCAGCAGACGGCCCGGGACAAACTCCTACAATGAGCTGTTCTTC

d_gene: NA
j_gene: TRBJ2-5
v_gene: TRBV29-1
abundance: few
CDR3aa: CSVEVGGETQYF
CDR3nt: TGCAGCGTTGAAGTCGGCGGAGAGACCCAGTACTTC

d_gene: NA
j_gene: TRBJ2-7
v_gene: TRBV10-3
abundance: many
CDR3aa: CAASRGSSYEQYF
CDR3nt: TGTGCCGCCAGCAGGGGATCATCCTACGAGCAGTACTTC

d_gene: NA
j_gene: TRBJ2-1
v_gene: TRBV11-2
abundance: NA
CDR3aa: CASSLGGWTRRYNEQFF
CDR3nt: TGTGCCAGCAGCCTAGGGGGTTGGACTAGGCGCTACAATGAGCAGTTCTTC

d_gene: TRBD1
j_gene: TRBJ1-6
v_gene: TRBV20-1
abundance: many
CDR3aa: CSAGLGTGNSPLHF
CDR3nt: TGCAGTGCTGGATTGGGGACAGGGAATTCACCCCTCCACTTT

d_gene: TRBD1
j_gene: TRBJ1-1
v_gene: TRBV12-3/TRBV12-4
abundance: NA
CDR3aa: CASSLTRGTGGYTEAFF
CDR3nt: TGTGCCAGCAGTTTAACGAGAGGGACAGGGGGGTACACTGAAGCTTTCTTT

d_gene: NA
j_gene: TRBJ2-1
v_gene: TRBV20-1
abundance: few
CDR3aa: CSAAKGGNTYNEQFF
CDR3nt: TGCAGTGCCGCCAAAGGGGGAAATACCTACAATGAGCAGTTCTTC